This entry describes one TCR beta chain. These data are taken from a study of chronic HIV infection and antiretroviral therapy. V shed 3 bases and J shed 0 bases, with 12 bases lying between them. CDR1 and CDR2 (germline): MNHEY, SMNVEV (reference sequence). The CDR3 is 15 residues long. One entry per CDR3 protein, called by TCRdb with MiXCR from the 5' RACE reads. The sample has about 31,000 distinct CDR3 sequences, more than 7.5% seen once. The rearrangement links TRBV27 to TRBJ2-7; D is tentatively TRBD1 or TRBD2 (5 bases each). The sequenced material came from peripheral blood. The receptor was isolated from an adult who had HIV and had not received antiretroviral therapy, or was an uninfected healthy control (not recorded which). The CDR3 loop is CASSFGTSSSYEQYF. The CDR3 region has the DNA TGTGCCAGCAGTTTCGGGACGTCGAGCTCCTACGAGCAGTACTTC.